These T cell receptor beta chains were read from a single sample in a study of shared clonotypes between healthy human individuals. Data came from immunoSEQ multiplex PCR; TCRdb stores just in-frame clones and leaves some out. Of about 2 million clones listed, about 95% are singletons. Sequenced input: naive CD8+ T cells sorted from blood. All receptors come from a man aged 18-30 years in good health. Both conserved end residues are part of each CDR3. A D gene is named only where the DNA matches it firmly. Clone size appears in some rows only: once, few, many, or a class for an expanded clone.

clone size	J gene	V gene	D gene	CDR3 DNA	CDR3 protein
.	TRBJ2-7	TRBV6-1	TRBD2	TGTGCCAGCAGAGCCTCTAGCGGGGATAACTACGAGCAGTACTTC	CASRASSGDNYEQYF
.	TRBJ2-1	TRBV6-5	TRBD1	TGTGCCAGCAGTCTCGAAGACAGGGGTAATGAGCAGTTCTTC	CASSLEDRGNEQFF
.	TRBJ1-2	TRBV28	.	TGTGCCGGAAGGGGAGCTAACTATGGCTACACCTTC	CAGRGANYGYTF
.	TRBJ1-3	TRBV27	TRBD1	TGTGCCAGCAGTTTACGCGCGGGACAGCACTCTGGAAACACCATATATTTT	CASSLRAGQHSGNTIYF
.	TRBJ2-2	TRBV6-1	.	TGTGCCAGCAGGCCCTTGGTGGGAGCCGGGGAGCTGTTTTTT	CASRPLVGAGELFF
.	TRBJ2-1	TRBV27	.	TGTGCCAGCAGTTTCCCGGAGGAATCCTACAATGAGCAGTTCTTC	CASSFPEESYNEQFF
.	TRBJ1-4	TRBV30	.	TGTGCCTGGAGTGTACAGGCGGGTGAAAAACTGTTTTTT	CAWSVQAGEKLFF
.	TRBJ2-2	TRBV5-1	TRBD2	TGCGCCAGCACTTGGCCTCCGGGACTAGAAAACACCGGGGAGCTGTTTTTT	CASTWPPGLENTGELFF
.	TRBJ2-1	TRBV15	.	TGTGCCACCAGCAGGACCCACAATGAGCAGTTCTTC	CATSRTHNEQFF
.	TRBJ2-5	TRBV11-2	.	TGTGCCAGCAGCTCCGGAACATACGAGACCCAGTACTTC	CASSSGTYETQYF
.	TRBJ1-1	TRBV9	.	TGTGCCAGCAGCGTAACGTCAGGGCCAGCTTTCTTT	CASSVTSGPAFF
.	TRBJ2-7	TRBV7-9	TRBD2	TGTGCCAGCAGCCTATCGACTAGCTACTACGAGCAGTACTTC	CASSLSTSYYEQYF
.	TRBJ1-1	TRBV18	.	TGTGCCAGCTCAATTCCCTTCGGGGTCTTAAAGAACACTGAAGCTTTCTTT	CASSIPFGVLKNTEAFF
.	TRBJ2-7	TRBV4-3	TRBD2	TGCGCCAGCAGCCAAGATCTAACTAGCGGATACGAGCAGTACTTC	CASSQDLTSGYEQYF
.	TRBJ2-7	TRBV5-1	.	TGCGCCAGCAGCTTCAGGGGTGTGGAAGAGCAGTACTTC	CASSFRGVEEQYF
.	TRBJ1-5	TRBV5-6	.	TGTGCCAGCAGCTTGGGTGACATGAATCAGCCCCAGCATTTT	CASSLGDMNQPQHF
.	TRBJ2-7	TRBV7-2	TRBD1	TGTGCCAGCAGCTACGACTACAGGGGCTACGAGCAGTACTTC	CASSYDYRGYEQYF
once	TRBJ2-7	TRBV6-5	TRBD2	TGTGCCAGCAGTTACAGCGGGGATTTCTACGAGCAGTACTTC	CASSYSGDFYEQYF
.	TRBJ2-1	TRBV19	.	TGTGCCAGTAGTATCTCGTATGAGCAGTTCTTC	CASSISYEQFF
.	TRBJ1-4	TRBV5-6	TRBD1	TGTGCCAGCAGCCTCGGGACAGGGGACCCTAATGAAAAACTGTTTTTT	CASSLGTGDPNEKLFF
.	TRBJ2-3	TRBV6-5	.	TGTGCCAGCAGTTACTCGGGGGACCGGTACACAGATACGCAGTATTTT	CASSYSGDRYTDTQYF
.	TRBJ2-7	TRBV9	.	TGTGCCAGCAGCGTAGCGGGCTTCACCTACGAGCAGTACTTC	CASSVAGFTYEQYF
.	TRBJ1-1	TRBV5-6	.	TGTGCCAGCAGCTTATGGGGGGCGGCTGAAGCTTTCTTT	CASSLWGAAEAFF
.	TRBJ2-4	TRBV7-9	.	TGTGCCACAACCAGCACCCTAGCCAAAAACATTCAGTACTTC	CATTSTLAKNIQYF
.	TRBJ2-1	TRBV4-3	TRBD2	TGCGCCAGCAGCCAAGATGGGCTAGCGGGAGAGGCGCAGTTCTTC	CASSQDGLAGEAQFF
once	TRBJ2-7	TRBV7-8	.	TGTGCCAGCAGCTTAGTGGGCGCAACCTACGAGCAGTACTTC	CASSLVGATYEQYF
.	TRBJ2-2	TRBV4-1	TRBD2	TGCGCCAGCATGGCCCTATCCGGGGGGACCGGGGAGCTGTTTTTT	CASMALSGGTGELFF
once	TRBJ1-1	TRBV4-1	.	TGCGCCAGCAGCCAAGATCCAGCAGGGAGGGGTCCCAACACTGAAGCTTTCTTT	CASSQDPAGRGPNTEAFF
.	TRBJ2-2	TRBV4-1	.	TGCGCCAGCAGCTGGACTACCACCTCCGGGGAGCTGTTTTTT	CASSWTTTSGELFF
.	TRBJ1-1	TRBV12-2	.	TGTGCAAGTCGCTTAGCCGGGACAGGGGAAGCGAACACTGAAGCTTTCTTT	CASRLAGTGEANTEAFF
.	TRBJ1-2	TRBV7-9	.	TGTGCCAGCAGCTTAGTTAATAACGGCAACTATGGCTACACCTTC	CASSLVNNGNYGYTF
.	TRBJ2-7	TRBV28	TRBD2	TGTGCCAGCAGTTCGTGGGGAGGGATCTACGAGCAGTACTTC	CASSSWGGIYEQYF
.	TRBJ2-7	TRBV5-4	TRBD2	TGTGCCAGCAGCTTACTAGCGACGGTCGCCTACGAGCAGTACTTC	CASSLLATVAYEQYF
.	TRBJ2-1	TRBV4-1	.	TGCGCCAGCAGCCAAGGTTCAGCTACCTACAATGAGCAGTTCTTC	CASSQGSATYNEQFF
.	TRBJ1-4	TRBV7-9	.	TGTGCCAGCAGCTCCCCCGCGACGAGTCCACTTTCAACTAATGAAAAACTGTTTTTT	CASSSPATSPLSTNEKLFF
.	TRBJ2-5	TRBV14	.	TGTGCCAGCAGCCAAGATAGGCCAGAGACCCAGTACTTC	CASSQDRPETQYF
.	TRBJ2-7	TRBV13	.	TGTGCCAGCAGCCCAAGCGTGGAGGGGGTCTACGAGCAGTACTTC	CASSPSVEGVYEQYF
.	TRBJ2-1	TRBV6-5	TRBD2	TGTGCCAGCAGTTACAAGCGGGAGCGGCCTAACTATGAGCAGTTCTTC	CASSYKRERPNYEQFF
.	TRBJ1-1	TRBV7-8	.	TGTGCCAGCAGCTTAGTGGTAGGGGTGGAAGCTTTCTTT	CASSLVVGVEAFF
.	TRBJ2-5	TRBV19	.	TGTGCCAGTAGTTTGGACCTAGAGTGGGGAGAGACCCAGTACTTC	CASSLDLEWGETQYF
.	TRBJ1-1	TRBV7-2	.	TGTGCCAGCAGCGCCCATTCCGATTATAGGATGAACACTGAAGCTTTCTTT	CASSAHSDYRMNTEAFF
once	TRBJ1-6	TRBV28	.	TGTGCCAGCAGTTTGGTTGGGTATTCACCCCTCCACTTT	CASSLVGYSPLHF
.	TRBJ2-1	TRBV28	TRBD2	TGTGCCAGCACGGGACTAGCGAGCAATGAGCAGTTCTTC	CASTGLASNEQFF
.	TRBJ2-7	TRBV4-1	.	TGCGCCAGCAGCCAGAGGCGGGACGCTCCCTACGAGCAGTACTTC	CASSQRRDAPYEQYF
.	TRBJ1-6	TRBV7-9	.	TGTGCCAGCAGCTCCGGCTCACCCCTCCACTTT	CASSSGSPLHF
.	TRBJ2-7	TRBV9	.	TGTGCCAGCAGCGTCGGGGGTCGAGGACCCGAGCAGTACTTC	CASSVGGRGPEQYF
.	TRBJ2-7	TRBV7-7	.	TGTGCTAGCAGCTTAACGGGGTACGGGGACGAGCAGTACTTC	CASSLTGYGDEQYF
.	TRBJ2-3	TRBV12-5	TRBD1	TGTGCTAGTGGTTTGGCCGGGACAGGGCAAGCAGATACGCAGTATTTT	CASGLAGTGQADTQYF
once	TRBJ2-7	TRBV20-1	.	TGCAGTGCTAGAGTGAACTACGAGCAGTACTTC	CSARVNYEQYF
.	TRBJ1-5	TRBV27	.	TGTGCCAGCAGTTCTACTACAGGGTACCGCAATCAGCCCCAGCATTTT	CASSSTTGYRNQPQHF
.	TRBJ2-7	TRBV18	.	TGTGCCAGCTCATCACCAGGGGCCCTCCACGAGCAGTACTTC	CASSSPGALHEQYF
.	TRBJ1-5	TRBV7-8	.	TGTGCCAGCAGCGGAGGGGGCAATCAGCCCCAGCATTTT	CASSGGGNQPQHF
.	TRBJ2-7	TRBV9	TRBD2	TGTGCCAGCAGCACCGGACTAGCGGGGGCAATCTCCTACGAGCAGTACTTC	CASSTGLAGAISYEQYF
.	TRBJ2-7	TRBV10-1	.	TGCGCCAGCAGCCCCGTGAGGACTGGGGTCGAGCAGTACTTC	CASSPVRTGVEQYF
.	TRBJ2-1	TRBV5-4	TRBD2	TGTGCCAGCAGCTTGGACGTGAGACTAGCGAGCAATGAGCAGTTCTTC	CASSLDVRLASNEQFF
once	TRBJ2-1	TRBV27	TRBD2	TGTGCCAGCAGCATACTAGCGGGAGTAGTCCATGAGCAGTTCTTC	CASSILAGVVHEQFF
.	TRBJ2-3	TRBV7-8	TRBD2	TGTGCCAGCAGCTTGTTAGTAGCGGGGGTTTCCCAGACAGATACGCAGTATTTT	CASSLLVAGVSQTDTQYF